The 13 T cell receptor beta chains reported below all come from one sample, sequenced in a study of beta chain features in type 1 diabetes. Study-wide results and limits: Moderate yet significant TCRB CDR3 shortening was seen in Type 1 diabetes patients in all four CD4+ subsets.

Of the isolated RNA, all was reverse transcribed, and so the sequenced material was expressed TCRB transcripts. This table comes from immunoSEQ multiplex PCR, and its TCRdb copy is limited to in-frame clones, with some not included. The sample holds around 250,000 clones, 24% seen once. Antigen specificity for these receptors is unknown. Material: naive CD4+ T cells from blood. The receptors shown here come from a woman aged 30 to 39 with type 1 diabetes.

The chain is built from TRBV5-1 and TRBJ1-5; a weak D match, TRBD1 (5 bases). The germline gives CDR1 SGHRS, CDR2 YFSETQ. This CDR3 is 14 amino acids long. V dropped 4 bases and J dropped 3 bases, with 11 bases sitting between them. This CDR3 reads CASSPGPNNQPQHF. Here the CDR3 DNA reads TGCGCCAGCAGCCCAGGGCCTAACAATCAGCCCCAGCATTTT.

A few counts support this clone. The CDR3 nucleotides read TGTGCCTGGGTAGGGGCCGGGGAGCTGTTTTTT. Translating gives CAWVGAGELFF. The V and J genes are TRBV30 and TRBJ2-2, with a tentative D call TRBD1 (5 bases). V lost 5 bases to trimming and J lost 6 bases, with 7 bases between them. Germline CDR1 is GTSNPN and CDR2 is SVGIG (reference sequence). The CDR3 is 11 residues long.

This chain uses TRBV5-1 with TRBJ1-1; 8 bases line up with TRBD1. The CDR3 runs 17 residues. Trimming took 1 base from V and 3 from J; bases not matched to a gene: 11. Per germline, CDR1 SGHRS and CDR2 YFSETQ. The DNA for the CDR3 is TGCGCCAGCAGCTTGAACGCAGGGACAGGATGGGACACTGAAGCTTTCTTT. Translation: CASSLNAGTGWDTEAFF. The full variable domain, in which reference TRBV5-1 and TRBJ1-1 provide the parts outside the CDR3, is KAGVTQTPRYLIKTRGQQVTLSCSPISGHRSVSWYQQTPGQGLQFLFEYFSETQRNKGNFPGRFSGRQFSNSRSEMNVSTLELGDSALYLCASSLNAGTGWDTEAFFGQGTRLTVV.

This chain connects TRBV9 to TRBJ2-6; D gene ambiguous. V was pared by 3 bases and J by 2 bases, with 12 bases between. The CDR3 length is 16 residues. Germline values: CDR1 SGDLS, CDR2 YYNGEE. CDR3 residues: CASSEGVLAGANVLTF. CDR3 bases: TGTGCCAGCAGCGAAGGCGTCCTAGCTGGGGCCAACGTCCTGACTTTC.

This clone has a handful of counts. The chain combines TRBV29-1 with TRBJ2-5, with D maybe TRBD1 (6 bases). This CDR3 is built from 13 residues. Germline V gene data show CDR1 as SQVTM and CDR2 as ANQGSEA. V gave up 5 bases and J gave up 5 bases, with 15 bases separating them. CDR3 bases: TGCAGCGTTATAAGAGGGGGTAGCGAGACCCAGTACTTC. Translating it yields CSVIRGGSETQYF. Supplemented by reference TRBV29-1 and TRBJ2-5, the full variable domain reads SAVISQKPSRDICQRGTSLTIQCQVDSQVTMMFWYRQQPGQSLTLIATANQGSEATYESGFVIDKFPISRPNLTFSTLTVSNMSPEDSSIYLCSVIRGGSETQYFGPGTRLLVL.

This clone has only a few counts. The V and J genes are TRBV29-1 and TRBJ1-2; TRBD1 agrees at 10 bases. CDR3 size: 14 residues. CDR1 is SQVTM, CDR2 ANQGSEA, per germline. The ends lost 8 bases at V and 4 bases at J; junction bases unmatched: 10. The CDR3: CSTRQGAQGYGYTF. DNA of the CDR3: TGCAGCACCAGACAGGGGGCGCAGGGCTATGGCTACACCTTC.

The V gene is TRBV7-3, the J gene TRBJ2-2, with a possible D match to TRBD2 (5 bases). Germline loops: CDR1 SGHTA, CDR2 FQGTGA. Trimming removed 2 bases at V and 0 bases at J, with 10 bases between. The CDR3 contains 16 residues. The chain's CDR3 is CASSLAGTANTGELFF. The DNA for the CDR3 is TGTGCCAGCAGCTTAGCGGGTACTGCGAACACCGGGGAGCTGTTTTTT.

This clone was detected a few times. This rearrangement joins TRBV2 to TRBJ1-5; 8 bases agree with TRBD1. CDR1 and CDR2 (germline): SNHLY, FYNNEI. CDR3 length: 15 residues. J gave up 7 bases and V 4 bases, and 9 bases lay outside the gene matches. CDR3 protein: CASSGRDRFAQPQHF. The CDR3 DNA is TGTGCCAGCAGTGGGCGGGACAGGTTTGCACAGCCCCAGCATTTT. The complete variable domain, with remaining parts taken from reference TRBV2 and TRBJ1-5, reads EPEVTQTPSHQVTQMGQEVILRCVPISNHLYFYWYRQILGQKVEFLVSFYNNEISEKSEIFDDQFSVERPDGSNFTLKIRSTKLEDSAMYFCASSGRDRFAQPQHFGDGTRLSIL.

The genes are TRBV5-1 and TRBJ2-4; 7 nucleotides agree with TRBD1. Per the germline V gene, CDR1 is SGHRS and CDR2 is YFSETQ. Trimming took 4 bases from V and 2 from J; bases not matched to a gene: 3. The CDR3 length is 14 residues. The CDR3, as DNA: TGCGCCAGCAGCGCGACAGGGTCCAAAAACATTCAGTACTTC. Its translation: CASSATGSKNIQYF.

This clone was seen a few times. The chain recombines TRBV4-2 with TRBJ1-5; a possible D gene is TRBD1 (6 bases). CDR3 length: 15 residues. Germline V gives CDR1 LGHNA, CDR2 YNFKEQ. V was pared by 5 bases and J by 0 bases, with 11 bases between. The CDR3 sequence: CASSWDTLSNQPQHF. The CDR3 coding sequence is TGTGCCAGCAGCTGGGACACCCTTAGCAATCAGCCCCAGCATTTT.

As concerns this clone: This sample also contains other DNA sequences that code for the same CDR3. The chain is built from TRBV5-1 and TRBJ2-1; 8 nucleotides align to TRBD2. With V trimmed by 0 bases and J by 6 bases, 2 bases remained unmatched. The germline CDR1 and CDR2 sequences are SGHRS and YFSETQ. CDR3 size: 14 residues. CDR3 nucleotides: TGCGCCAGCAGCTTGGGACTAGCGCCCAATGAGCAGTTCTTC. Protein product: CASSLGLAPNEQFF.

This clone appeared a few times. This rearrangement joins TRBV28 to TRBJ2-6, with D perhaps matching TRBD1 (5 bases). The germline CDR1 and CDR2 sequences are MDHEN and SYDVKM. CDR3 length equals 13 residues. V was cut by 2 bases and J by 15 bases, with 14 bases left in between. The CDR3: CASSLIGAIRLTF. DNA for the CDR3: TGTGCCAGCAGTTTAATAGGGGCAATTCGCCTGACTTTC.

The V call is TRBV28, the J call TRBJ2-1; D uncertain. Germline CDR1 MDHEN, CDR2 SYDVKM. Trimming cost V 2 bases and J 6 bases, with 5 bases left between them. This CDR3 region has 12 residues. The CDR3 sequence is CASSLPVNEQFF. The CDR3 DNA sequence: TGTGCCAGCAGTTTACCCGTCAATGAGCAGTTCTTC. The whole variable domain, remainder taken from reference TRBV28 and TRBJ2-1, is DVKVTQSSRYLVKRTGEKVFLECVQDMDHENMFWYRQDPGLGLRLIYFSYDVKMKEKGDIPEGYSVSREKKERFSLILESASTNQTSMYLCASSLPVNEQFFGPGTRLTVL.